This paragraph reports one T cell receptor (beta chain). Its recognized antigen is unknown. Base qualities are missing; no much larger clone stands one base away. Via the germline V gene, CDR1 is SGDLS and CDR2 YYNGEE. Relative to germline, V is missing 4 bases and J is missing 2 bases, with 2 bases of the junction outside any gene match. CDR3 length: 14 amino acids, cysteine to phenylalanine. Only the CDR3 DNA stays, 42 bases, in frame from base 1. This record belongs to a study of cytomegalovirus exposure and HLA in healthy donors (dated by TCRdb to 2015 to 2018). About the full investigation: According to an earlier analysis of around 600 of the donors, 150 million to 200 million T cells yielded approximately 120 million unique TCR beta sequences and about 300 Gb of sequence data. Approximately 310 gigabases of sequencing data and around 85 million unique TCR sequences made up an early release that covered roughly 670 HLA-typed donors. Among the roughly 380 genotyped donors, approximately 76% belonged to the genetic ancestry cluster associated with self-reported Caucasian donors. The aim of the study was to test whether cataloging public T cell receptors could identify signatures of past pathogen exposure. The T cell repertoires of roughly 660 subjects were profiled by immunosequencing and related to cytomegalovirus serostatus. In addition to the first cohort of several hundred subjects, a separate validation cohort of around 110 different subjects was used. To predict cytomegalovirus infection status, the study brought together high-throughput TCR immunosequencing, statistical association of individual TCRs with disease status, and machine learning. To study patterns of TCR occurrence, a later analysis re-analyzed previously published TCR beta repertoires from hundreds of donors and added high-resolution HLA genotyping. Rather than drawing on any new phenotypic data, the later analysis identified candidate immune exposures from TCR beta sequences and the way those sequences occurred across donors. To decide whether each TCR beta V gene segment behaved as functional or pseudogenic, an earlier analysis of nearly 600 of the donors relied on high-throughput TCR beta sequencing. Donor age, sex, ethnicity and CMV serostatus were compiled together with the repertoire data. A later genetic analysis took genome-wide SNP genotypes for about 65% of the 666 donors and used that subset as a discovery cohort. Every discovery cohort repertoire had been produced on one sequencing platform. HLA typing covered class I and class II loci at four-digit resolution. The number of donors typed differed by locus, with about 629-630 for A, B, C, DRB1 and DQB1, roughly 550 for DQA1, over 600 for DPA1, and over 400 for DPB1. Four to six DR-DQ haplotypes were handled as single units for association and clustering, since linkage in the cohort was strong. Across some 400 genotyped donors of the cohort, an average of roughly 250,000 unique TCR beta nucleotide sequences per donor were sequenced, and approximately 17% of those sequences were non-productive. What the study reported, not specific to this receptor: A total of 150 or so TCR beta chains were listed by the study as associated with cytomegalovirus. The authors suggested that the approach could potentially be generalized to other disease states and immunological phenotypes. Correlated functional status among segregating V segments might be attributable to linkage disequilibrium, but an unknown experimental factor could not be ruled out. Only TCR beta chains were sequenced in this cohort, and the absence of alpha or paired-chain data limited detectable features. In a later analysis, TCR association rates were found to vary across HLA loci, with the most associated TCRs seen for DRB1 alleles and the fewest for HLA-C alleles. Strong co-occurrence of HLA alleles, especially DR and DQ, made assigning TCR associations to individual alleles difficult. In vitro tests confirmed that three of the cytomegalovirus-associated TCR beta chains recognize cytomegalovirus antigens. Most CMV-associated TCR beta chains appeared to be HLA-restricted in a later analysis, and the HLA associations seemed to be driven largely by CMV exposure. A further reported finding was that TCR beta sequences accurately predicted the HLA-A and HLA-B alleles for most subjects in the first cohort. In an earlier analysis of more than 500 of the donors, most TCR beta V segments appeared in productive rearrangements about 90% or about 30% of the time, broadly matching IMGT annotations. A later analysis found that HLA-associated TCR beta chains were more clonally expanded and had lower generation probabilities than equally common non-associated chains. A group of highly shared sequence variants was considered likely to be a technical artifact of the sequencing pipeline. A later genetic analysis associated a missense DCLRE1C variant with V-gene and J-gene trimming of TCR beta chains, and an independent cohort replicated the association. Compared with the approximately 670-donor mean, donors in an Asian-associated ancestry cluster had fewer N-insertions in productive TCRs, according to a later genetic analysis. A later analysis associated approximately 17,000 TCR beta sequences with specific HLA alleles at a false discovery rate of 0.05. Immune exposure information for the cohort was limited to CMV serostatus. Cytomegalovirus status was reported to be diagnosed by the classifier with high specificity and sensitivity in both the original and validation cohorts. Presence/absence analyses assumed roughly uniform sequencing depth across donors, an assumption that may not hold. The 87-base-pair reads could not distinguish some IMGT-functional V segments, including TRBV6-2 and TRBV6-3, so those segments were excluded. The earlier analysis of a few hundred of the donors excluded fewer than 20 rarely observed V segments, including chromosome 9 orphons, because counts were too low. Most TCR sequences were seen in very few donors, while some public TCRs were found in many individuals. According to a later analysis, parvovirus B19, influenza, CMV and Epstein-Barr virus appeared linked to several top co-occurrence clusters. Because HLA typing was missing for some donors at each locus, association tests included only the typed subset.

The cohort was made up of 500 to 850 healthy bone marrow donors. All cohort members were sampled while nominally healthy, although unrecorded immune exposures were likely present. The donor tested CMV seronegative and was one of the 352 seronegative cohort members. A peripheral blood sample was provided by each donor, and peripheral blood mononuclear cells were used for TCR beta sequencing. The Qiagen DNeasy Blood Extraction Kit was used to extract genomic DNA from the blood cell samples. The library came from the immunoSEQ multiplex PCR assay. A mixture of 60 forward primers for TCR Vbeta segments and 13 reverse primers for TCR Jbeta segments was used in the multiplex PCR. The CDR3 region of rearranged TCR beta genes was amplified from genomic DNA with a multiplex PCR assay. The amplified TCR beta libraries were sequenced on the Illumina HiSeq System as 87-base-pair reads. The authors' pipeline ran thus. Across the roughly 600 repertoires, a later analysis counted 75 million to 90 million unique TCR beta chains, roughly 11 million of which were shared by at least two donors. Raw reads were error-corrected and collapsed into unique sequences with a nearest-neighbor algorithm that merged closely related sequences to remove PCR and sequencing errors. V, D and J gene segments were assigned by aligning CDR3 sequences to IMGT reference sequences. For a sequence to be retained, a match of at least six nucleotides to both a V gene segment and a J gene segment was required. A rearrangement was called productive if the CDR3 had no stop codons and remained in frame with V and J, and every other rearrangement was called non-productive. CDR3 was defined according to IMGT convention as the region running from the second conserved V-encoded cysteine to the conserved J-encoded phenylalanine. Sequences without an unambiguous match to a single V gene segment were excluded from the earlier analysis of over 500 of the donors. An earlier analysis of around 600 of the donors classified V segments as functional when productive rearrangements were above 56.7% and as segregating when the standard deviation between donors was above 5%. To diagnose cytomegalovirus status from the catalog of TCR beta chain sequences, a statistical classification framework was built. A later analysis assigned V and J genes by comparing TCR nucleotide sequences with IMGT/GENE-DB human TR gene sequences. The TCRdist pipeline was used in a later analysis to assign CDR3 sequences and most-parsimonious VDJ recombination scenarios. In a later analysis, each TCR beta chain was defined by its CDR3 amino acid sequence together with its V-gene family, and reads lacking a unique V-gene family were excluded. To address suspected cross-contamination and a sequencing artifact, a later analysis removed 550 to 750 highly shared, low-generation-probability nucleotide sequences. For each public chain, a later analysis derived a clonal expansion index from normalized ranks of inferred template counts within each repertoire. In a later analysis, generation probabilities were computed using a VDJ recombination model fitted to out-of-frame rearrangements, and the results were checked against IGoR. Hypergeometric tests were used in a later analysis to score TCR-TCR, TCR-HLA and TCR-CMV co-occurrence, with a repertoire-size bias correction applied to the TCR pairs. A later analysis estimated false discovery rates by permuting HLA or CMV assignments 20 times. A later analysis grouped co-occurring TCRs with DBSCAN, adding TCRdist sequence similarity when clustering within HLA-allele-positive subsets. For co-occurrence clustering, repertoires with fewer than 30,000 or more than 120,000 public chains were excluded, along with five or six repertoires with anomalous nucleotide sharing. TCRdb provides this immuneACCESS table in a form limited to in-frame rearrangements. Some clones are lacking; in checked studies, under half of them reflect an unresolved V gene, and why the rest are absent is not known. The V and J calls and clone size come from that table; D and trimming were worked out from the DNA. This sample gives approximately 200,000 clones in total; 70% to 85% of them show up just once. The top ten constitute 0.2% to 0.25% of the sample.

Recombination linked TRBV9 to TRBJ2-1; TRBD1 agrees with 8 junctional bases. This clonotype was sampled from a girl between 2 and 10 years old in good health and CMV-seronegative. Sequences were obtained from PBMCs. At the DNA level, the sequence is TGTGCCAGCAGCACAGGGGGAGCCTACAATGAGCAGTTCTTC. Its protein product is CASSTGGAYNEQFF.